This T cell receptor beta chain was sequenced during a study of cytomegalovirus exposure and HLA in healthy donors. Comment on this clone: As yet, its antigen is unknown.

The primer mix had 60 Vbeta and 13 Jbeta primers. Data came from immunoSEQ multiplex PCR; TCRdb stores just in-frame clones and leaves some out. The data hold about 98,000 clones, with less than 85% observed a single time. Whole-study results and caveats: A later analysis showed HLA-associated TCR beta chains outstripping equally common others in clonal expansion. Sequencing probably produced one cluster of sequence variants that were highly shared. Among the CMV-associated chains, three were confirmed in vitro as specific for CMV antigens.

The CDR3 loop spans 14 amino acids. V lost 3 bases to trimming and J lost 4 bases; unmatched junction nucleotides: 4. Germline-derived CDR1 and CDR2 are MDHEN and SYDVKM. Sample: PBMCs. This receptor was obtained from a male donor in good health and CMV-seronegative. J is TRBJ2-7 and V is TRBV28; 9 positions match TRBD2. Here the CDR3 reads CASSLGLARYEQYF. Here the CDR3 DNA reads TGTGCCAGCAGTTTGGGACTAGCTCGGTACGAGCAGTACTTC.